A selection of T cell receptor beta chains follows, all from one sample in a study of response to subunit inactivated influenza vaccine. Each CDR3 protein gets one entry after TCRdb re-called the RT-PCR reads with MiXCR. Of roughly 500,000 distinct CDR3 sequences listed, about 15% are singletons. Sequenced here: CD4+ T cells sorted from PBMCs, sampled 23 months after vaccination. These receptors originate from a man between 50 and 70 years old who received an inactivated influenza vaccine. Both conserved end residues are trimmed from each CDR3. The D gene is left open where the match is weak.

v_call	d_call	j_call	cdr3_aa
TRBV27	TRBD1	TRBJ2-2	ASSPRDRGSGELF
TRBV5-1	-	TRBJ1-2	ASSLEQYYGYT
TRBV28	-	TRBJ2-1	ASSFRFGYQQF
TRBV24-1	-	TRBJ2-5	ATSDSDRRLQETQY
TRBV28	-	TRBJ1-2	ASSPPRGRVNYGYT
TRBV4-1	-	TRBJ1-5	ASSHPGPTNQPQH
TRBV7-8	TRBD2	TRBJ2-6	ASSLGGGTGANVLT
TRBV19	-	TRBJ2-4	ASSPGLRVGKNIQY
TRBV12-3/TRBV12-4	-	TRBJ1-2	AGGSYTNYGYT
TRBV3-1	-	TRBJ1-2	ASSQQGFGYT
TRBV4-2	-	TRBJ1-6	ASSQAGRVDSPLH
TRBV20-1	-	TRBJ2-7	CARGTYEQY
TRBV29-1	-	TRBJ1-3	SGGGGSGNTIY
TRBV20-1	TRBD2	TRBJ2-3	SAPSSSGPTDTQY
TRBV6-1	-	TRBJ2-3	ASKRHGTDTQY
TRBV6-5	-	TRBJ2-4	ASSYSRGPGAKNIQY
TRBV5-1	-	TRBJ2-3	ASSLMTADTQY
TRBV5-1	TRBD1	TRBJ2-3	ASSLSRQGRGDTQY
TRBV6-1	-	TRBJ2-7	ASRRGQFVYEQY
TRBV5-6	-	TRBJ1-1	ASSLDRTLMATEAF
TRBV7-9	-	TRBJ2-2	ASPPDSPLNTGELF